The clone carrying this T cell receptor (beta chain) was recorded a few times. The antigen remains undetermined. CDR1 and CDR2 (germline): SGHTA, FQGNSA. Unmatched junction bases numbered 16, after V lost 8 bases and J lost 0 bases. There are 19 residues in the CDR3. The yield of each sequencing run was over 180 million TCR-beta sequences from 15-18 subjects. TCRdb re-called the 5' RACE reads through MiXCR, storing one row per CDR3 protein. The data hold around 70,000 distinct CDR3 sequences, with around 5.5% observed a single time. These data belong to a study of neurological immune-mediated disorders. Findings and limits, study-wide: The most TCR clonal expansion was seen in HTLV-1-associated myelopathy, and the least was seen in multiple sclerosis, which fell below healthy controls. The absence of any CDR3 amino acid sequence shared by expanded clones across subjects suggests that repertoires were private in all groups.

The source of this sequence is a young man with multiple sclerosis. The chain uses TRBV7-2 and TRBJ2-6, with 7 positions matching TRBD2. The sequenced sample was PBMCs. The CDR3 loop reads CASRPNLPGLPSGANVLTF. CDR3 nucleotide sequence: TGTGCCAGCCGACCAAATCTTCCGGGACTACCCTCTGGGGCCAACGTCCTGACTTTC.